This record covers a single T cell receptor (beta chain). What it binds is not known. CDR1 is SEHNR and CDR2 is FQNEAQ in the germline V gene (reference sequence). The CDR3 has 15 residues. The V gene lost 1 base and the J gene lost 7 bases, with 14 bases spanning the gap. The data were taken from a study of cytomegalovirus exposure and HLA in healthy donors. Study observations and caveats: In the 90 to 150 validation repertoires, 85% to 95% of cluster scores exceeded 0, per a later analysis.

Assay: immunoSEQ multiplex PCR; the TCRdb copy retains only in-frame clones and omits some. The table shows about 250,000 clones, with more than 85% occurring only once. What was sequenced was PBMCs. This clonotype was obtained from a man in his late teens or twenties in good health and CMV-seropositive. The V and J genes are TRBV7-9 and TRBJ2-1, with D tentatively TRBD2 (6 bases). The CDR3 DNA reads TGTGCCAGCAGCTTAGGCCTAGCGCCCTCAAATGAGCAGTTCTTC. Protein sequence: CASSLGLAPSNEQFF.